The text below deals with one TCR beta chain. This may be a read error: a much more frequent sequence differs by one nucleotide. Three rounds of nested PCR, following a modified ARM-PCR protocol, produced the TCRbeta library. TCRdb itself ran the multiplex PCR reads through MiXCR, one entry per CDR3 protein. The data show 80,000 or so distinct CDR3 sequences, around 80% seen once. The data belong to a study of tumor and adjacent non-tumor tissue in lung cancer. No cell sorting was done before RNA was extracted from the tissue. More than 3 cm separated this lung sample from the edge of the tumor. V was shortened by 6 bases and J by 0 bases, with 16 bases between the two germline ends. The germline V gene encodes CDR1 MNHNS and CDR2 SASEGT. This CDR3 region has 16 residues.

Material: distant non-tumor lung tissue. The chain employs TRBV6-1 and TRBJ2-3; D not resolved. The TCR sequence derives from a man aged 55 to 70 with non-small cell lung cancer. This CDR3 reads CASRPNAVPSTDTQYF. CDR3 nucleotide sequence: TGTGCCAGCAGGCCGAACGCCGTACCTAGCACAGATACGCAGTATTTT.